The T cell receptor beta chain described here comes from a study of blood T cell repertoires in COVID-19. Symptom resolution, clearance, or two negative PCRs marked the recovered donors of Cohort 3. Authors' analysis steps: Estimation of nucleated cell counts relied on the amplification of reference gene primers. TCRdb keeps only in-frame clones here, not all; method: immunoSEQ multiplex PCR. For V, J and clone size, that table is used; D and trimming come from the DNA. The table shows 150,000 to 200,000 clones, with 80% to 85% occurring only once. V dropped 10 bases and J dropped 2; count of bases not matched to a gene: 11. Germline V gene sequence: CDR1 ENHRY, CDR2 SYGVKD. The CDR3 is 15 amino acids.

Sequencing used PBMCs or T cells enriched from blood (not recorded which). This sequence joins TRBV10-3 and TRBJ2-1, with 7 bases that match TRBD1. The sequence was collected from a woman aged 45-65 years who had recovered from COVID-19. CDR3 DNA: TGTGCCACCGGGGTAAACAGGGGACCCTACAATGAGCAGTTCTTC. Translated, it gives CATGVNRGPYNEQFF.